Listed below are T cell receptor beta chains from one sample, sequenced in a study of blood T cell repertoires in COVID-19. Profiled with immunoSEQ multiplex PCR; TCRdb holds only in-frame clones, not every one. The table includes about 480,000 clones, roughly 90% detected once. The specimen was PBMCs or T cells enriched from blood (not recorded which). The receptors were sampled from a woman aged 40 to 50 who had recovered from COVID-19. The CDR3 runs from the conserved cysteine through the conserved F or W. Fields, in order: clone size, V gene, D gene, J gene, CDR3 protein, CDR3 DNA. D genes are given only for firm matches. Clone size is shown for a subset of rows, as once, few, many or a class of expanded clone.

abundance: .
v_gene: TRBV15
d_gene: TRBD1
j_gene: TRBJ1-6
CDR3aa: CATSSDRESSPLHF
CDR3nt: TGTGCCACCAGCAGCGACAGGGAGTCTTCACCCCTCCACTTT

abundance: .
v_gene: TRBV5-1
d_gene: .
j_gene: TRBJ2-7
CDR3aa: CASSLQPGISSYEQYF
CDR3nt: TGCGCCAGCAGCTTGCAACCAGGGATAAGCTCCTACGAGCAGTACTTC

abundance: once
v_gene: TRBV3-1/TRBV3-2
d_gene: TRBD1
j_gene: TRBJ1-1
CDR3aa: CASSQDVRGRFTNTEAFF
CDR3nt: TGTGCCAGCAGCCAAGATGTCAGGGGGCGGTTTACGAACACTGAAGCTTTCTTT

abundance: .
v_gene: TRBV7-2
d_gene: .
j_gene: TRBJ2-1
CDR3aa: CASSLTYRAYEQFF
CDR3nt: TGTGCCAGCAGCCTGACTTACAGGGCGTATGAGCAGTTCTTC

abundance: .
v_gene: TRBV27
d_gene: .
j_gene: TRBJ2-2
CDR3aa: CASSLQVNTGELFF
CDR3nt: TGTGCCAGCTCCTTACAGGTGAACACCGGGGAGCTGTTTTTT

abundance: .
v_gene: TRBV15
d_gene: TRBD1
j_gene: TRBJ1-5
CDR3aa: CATSRDIKRLTGTGQPQHF
CDR3nt: TGTGCCACCAGCAGAGACATTAAAAGACTGACAGGGACGGGGCAGCCCCAGCATTTT

abundance: once
v_gene: TRBV5-8
d_gene: .
j_gene: TRBJ1-1
CDR3aa: CASSLGLYTEAFF
CDR3nt: TGTGCCAGCAGCTTGGGTCTCTACACTGAAGCTTTCTTT

abundance: .
v_gene: TRBV12-3/TRBV12-4
d_gene: TRBD1
j_gene: TRBJ2-5
CDR3aa: CASGFGQGQTQYF
CDR3nt: TGTGCCAGCGGCTTCGGACAGGGACAGACCCAGTACTTC

abundance: .
v_gene: TRBV18
d_gene: .
j_gene: TRBJ1-3
CDR3aa: CASSPVRFAGNTIYF
CDR3nt: TGTGCCAGCTCCCCCGTCAGGTTCGCTGGAAACACCATATATTTT

abundance: .
v_gene: TRBV7-6
d_gene: TRBD2
j_gene: TRBJ2-1
CDR3aa: CASSLRREGRNEQFF
CDR3nt: TGTGCCAGCAGCTTACGGCGGGAGGGCCGTAATGAGCAGTTCTTC

abundance: .
v_gene: TRBV28
d_gene: .
j_gene: TRBJ1-3
CDR3aa: CASIPAGELTRPGNTIYF
CDR3nt: TGTGCCAGCATTCCCGCGGGGGAGTTAACCAGACCTGGAAACACCATATATTTT

abundance: .
v_gene: TRBV7-8
d_gene: .
j_gene: TRBJ2-1
CDR3aa: CASSLEASGFGWGNEQFF
CDR3nt: TGTGCCAGCAGCTTAGAAGCCAGCGGGTTTGGATGGGGGAATGAGCAGTTCTTC

abundance: .
v_gene: TRBV5-6
d_gene: .
j_gene: TRBJ1-1
CDR3aa: CASSLTVGAEAFF
CDR3nt: TGTGCCAGCAGCTTAACTGTCGGGGCTGAAGCTTTCTTT

abundance: .
v_gene: TRBV5-6
d_gene: .
j_gene: TRBJ2-3
CDR3aa: CASSLALAGTDTQYF
CDR3nt: TGTGCCAGCAGCTTGGCACTAGCAGGCACAGATACGCAGTATTTT

abundance: once
v_gene: TRBV7-7
d_gene: .
j_gene: TRBJ2-5
CDR3aa: CASSPQGQGVGTQYF
CDR3nt: TGTGCCAGCAGCCCTCAGGGACAAGGGGTAGGGACCCAGTACTTC

abundance: once
v_gene: TRBV6-2/TRBV6-3
d_gene: .
j_gene: TRBJ2-1
CDR3aa: CASTPKLYNEQFF
CDR3nt: TGTGCCAGCACCCCTAAGCTTTACAATGAGCAGTTCTTC

abundance: .
v_gene: TRBV5-1
d_gene: .
j_gene: TRBJ1-4
CDR3aa: CASSLSAGNEKLFF
CDR3nt: TGCGCCAGCAGCTTGTCGGCAGGGAATGAAAAACTGTTTTTT

abundance: .
v_gene: TRBV5-6
d_gene: TRBD1
j_gene: TRBJ2-1
CDR3aa: CATSQGASEFF
CDR3nt: TGTGCCACGAGTCAGGGGGCTTCGGAGTTCTTC

abundance: .
v_gene: TRBV19
d_gene: TRBD2
j_gene: TRBJ2-2
CDR3aa: CASSIGAGDTGELFF
CDR3nt: TGTGCCAGTAGTATAGGAGCGGGAGACACCGGGGAGCTGTTTTTT

abundance: once
v_gene: TRBV5-1
d_gene: TRBD1
j_gene: TRBJ1-1
CDR3aa: CASSLLQGADTEAFF
CDR3nt: TGCGCCAGCAGCTTGCTCCAGGGGGCGGACACTGAAGCTTTCTTT

abundance: few
v_gene: TRBV5-1
d_gene: .
j_gene: TRBJ2-1
CDR3aa: CASSLGLARNEQFF
CDR3nt: TGCGCCAGCAGCCTGGGACTGGCACGAAATGAGCAGTTCTTC

abundance: .
v_gene: TRBV14
d_gene: TRBD1
j_gene: TRBJ1-3
CDR3aa: CASSPWDRGTGNTIYF
CDR3nt: TGTGCCAGCAGCCCCTGGGACAGGGGTACTGGAAACACCATATATTTT

abundance: .
v_gene: TRBV19
d_gene: .
j_gene: TRBJ1-4
CDR3aa: CASSIVPGSNEKLFF
CDR3nt: TGTGCCAGTAGTATAGTGCCAGGCTCGAATGAAAAACTGTTTTTT

abundance: once
v_gene: TRBV18
d_gene: .
j_gene: TRBJ1-4
CDR3aa: CASSPGVNEKLFF
CDR3nt: TGTGCCAGCTCACCGGGCGTCAATGAAAAACTGTTTTTT

abundance: .
v_gene: TRBV6-2/TRBV6-3
d_gene: TRBD2
j_gene: TRBJ2-3
CDR3aa: CASSGGGPTDTQYF
CDR3nt: TGTGCCAGCAGTGGGGGAGGGCCAACAGATACGCAGTATTTT

abundance: .
v_gene: TRBV15
d_gene: .
j_gene: TRBJ2-7
CDR3aa: CATSRELVFEQYF
CDR3nt: TGTGCCACCAGCAGAGAACTAGTATTCGAGCAGTACTTC

abundance: .
v_gene: TRBV4-1
d_gene: TRBD1
j_gene: TRBJ2-7
CDR3aa: CASSQAGQPYEQYF
CDR3nt: TGCGCCAGCAGCCAAGCGGGACAGCCCTACGAGCAGTACTTC

abundance: .
v_gene: TRBV18
d_gene: .
j_gene: TRBJ2-7
CDR3aa: CASSPRLGKGVSYEQYF
CDR3nt: TGTGCCAGCTCACCGCGGTTGGGTAAAGGCGTATCCTACGAGCAGTACTTC

abundance: .
v_gene: TRBV29-1
d_gene: TRBD1
j_gene: TRBJ2-1
CDR3aa: CSVMMDRPYNEQFF
CDR3nt: TGCAGCGTCATGATGGACAGGCCCTACAATGAGCAGTTCTTC

abundance: .
v_gene: TRBV7-2
d_gene: .
j_gene: TRBJ1-2
CDR3aa: CASSSAPQEPGYTF
CDR3nt: TGTGCCAGCAGCTCCGCCCCACAGGAACCAGGCTACACCTTC

abundance: once
v_gene: TRBV11-2
d_gene: .
j_gene: TRBJ1-3
CDR3aa: CASSSVISRTKERNTIYF
CDR3nt: TGTGCCAGCAGCTCCGTTATAAGCCGGACAAAGGAAAGAAACACCATATATTTT

abundance: .
v_gene: TRBV4-1
d_gene: .
j_gene: TRBJ2-7
CDR3aa: CASSQVRGSPSYEQYF
CDR3nt: TGCGCCAGCAGCCAAGTCCGGGGGAGTCCCTCCTACGAGCAGTACTTC

abundance: once
v_gene: TRBV28
d_gene: TRBD1
j_gene: TRBJ1-2
CDR3aa: CASSWDQGGLYGYTF
CDR3nt: TGTGCCAGCAGCTGGGACCAGGGGGGACTCTATGGCTACACCTTC

abundance: .
v_gene: TRBV27
d_gene: TRBD2
j_gene: TRBJ2-2
CDR3aa: CASSLSGLAGSGELFF
CDR3nt: TGTGCCAGCAGTTTATCGGGACTAGCGGGATCCGGGGAGCTGTTTTTT

abundance: .
v_gene: TRBV7-2
d_gene: TRBD1
j_gene: TRBJ1-6
CDR3aa: CASSWSQGGMGNSPLHF
CDR3nt: TGTGCCAGCAGTTGGTCACAAGGGGGCATGGGGAATTCACCCCTCCACTTT

abundance: .
v_gene: TRBV27
d_gene: .
j_gene: TRBJ1-2
CDR3aa: CASRPEVTGGEGYTF
CDR3nt: TGTGCCAGCAGACCAGAGGTGACAGGCGGCGAGGGCTACACCTTC

abundance: .
v_gene: TRBV24-1
d_gene: .
j_gene: TRBJ1-5
CDR3aa: CATSDLTDNQPQHF
CDR3nt: TGTGCCACCAGTGATTTGACAGACAATCAGCCCCAGCATTTT

abundance: .
v_gene: TRBV2
d_gene: .
j_gene: TRBJ1-5
CDR3aa: CASSDRGGESSPQHF
CDR3nt: TGTGCCAGCAGTGATCGCGGGGGGGAATCTTCACCCCAGCATTTT

abundance: .
v_gene: TRBV6-5
d_gene: .
j_gene: TRBJ1-2
CDR3aa: CASSYSNENYGYTF
CDR3nt: TGTGCCAGCAGTTACTCGAACGAGAACTATGGCTACACCTTC

abundance: .
v_gene: TRBV12-5
d_gene: TRBD1
j_gene: TRBJ1-5
CDR3aa: CASDATGIGNQPQHF
CDR3nt: TGTGCTAGTGACGCGACAGGGATTGGAAATCAGCCCCAGCATTTT

abundance: .
v_gene: TRBV27
d_gene: .
j_gene: TRBJ1-1
CDR3aa: CATGVGTEAFF
CDR3nt: TGTGCCACCGGGGTTGGGACTGAAGCTTTCTTT